This TCR beta chain was captured by sequencing in a study of cytomegalovirus exposure and HLA in healthy donors (TCRdb year 2017). Regarding the complete study: An earlier analysis of roughly 500 of the donors reported 276 Gb of sequence data and some 120 million unique TCR beta sequences from some 180 million T cells. Using immunosequencing, the study profiled T cell repertoires from 550 to 750 subjects and related those repertoires to cytomegalovirus serostatus. Roughly 5 DR-DQ haplotypes were treated as single units for association and clustering because of strong linkage in the cohort. Rather than drawing on any new phenotypic data, the later analysis identified candidate immune exposures from TCR beta sequences and the way those sequences occurred across donors. To decide whether each TCR beta V gene segment behaved as functional or pseudogenic, an earlier analysis of approximately 620 of the donors relied on high-throughput TCR beta sequencing. The number of donors typed differed by locus, with about 629-640 for A, B, C, DRB1 and DQB1, 522 for DQA1, over 600 for DPA1, and approximately 470 for DPB1. Approximately 300 gigabases of sequencing data and around 80 million unique TCR sequences made up an early release that covered about 640 HLA-typed donors. A later genetic analysis took genome-wide SNP genotypes for about 65% of the 666 donors and used that subset as a discovery cohort. Every repertoire in the discovery cohort had been generated on one and the same sequencing platform. Among roughly 400 genotyped donors of the cohort, an average of around 240,000 unique TCR beta nucleotide sequences was sequenced per donor, of which approximately 19% were non-productive. The study aimed to test whether signatures of past pathogen exposure could be identified by cataloging public T cell receptors. Along with the approximately 650-subject first cohort, a separate validation cohort of around 110 different subjects was used. Donor age, sex, ethnicity and CMV serostatus were compiled alongside the repertoire data. Among the approximately 400 genotyped donors, 75% to 90% belonged to the genetic ancestry cluster associated with self-reported Caucasian donors. The study combined high-throughput TCR immunosequencing, statistical association of individual TCRs with disease status, and machine learning to predict cytomegalovirus infection status. HLA typing covered class I and class II loci at four-digit resolution. A later analysis re-examined previously published TCR beta repertoires from about 700 donors and added high-resolution HLA genotyping to investigate patterns of TCR occurrence. Broad study findings and their caveats: Cytomegalovirus status was reported to be diagnosed by the classifier with high specificity and sensitivity in both the original and validation cohorts. When HLA alleles, especially DR and DQ, strongly co-occurred, TCR associations were difficult to assign to individual alleles. The cohort was sequenced for TCR beta chains only, and without alpha or paired-chain data the features that could be detected were limited. The presence/absence analyses assumed that sequencing depth was roughly uniform across donors, and that assumption may not be true. In a later analysis, the rate of TCR association differed among HLA loci, with DRB1 alleles having the most associated TCRs and HLA-C alleles having the fewest. The only immune exposure information available for the cohort was CMV serostatus. Several of the top co-occurrence clusters appeared to be linked to parvovirus B19, influenza, CMV and Epstein-Barr virus, according to a later analysis. In a later analysis, most CMV-associated TCR beta chains were found to appear HLA-restricted, with HLA associations seemingly driven largely by CMV exposure. Correlated functional status among segregating V segments might reflect linkage disequilibrium, but an unknown experimental factor could not be ruled out. In a later analysis, over 15,000 TCR beta sequences were associated with specific HLA alleles at a false discovery rate of 0.05. Seventeen rarely observed V segments, including chromosome 9 orphons, were excluded from the earlier analysis of several hundred of the donors because counts were too low. The study gave a list of under 200 TCR beta chains associated with cytomegalovirus. While some public TCRs were present in many individuals, most TCR sequences turned up only very rarely across donors. A further reported finding was that TCR beta sequences accurately predicted the HLA-A and HLA-B alleles for most subjects in the first cohort. Because the 87-base-pair reads could not distinguish some IMGT-functional V segments, including TRBV6-2 and TRBV6-3, those segments were excluded. Because some donors lacked HLA typing at each locus, the association tests relied only on the typed subset. A later genetic analysis associated a missense DCLRE1C variant with V-gene and J-gene trimming of TCR beta chains, and an independent cohort replicated the association. The sequencing pipeline was judged likely to have produced a cluster of highly shared sequence variants as a technical artifact. According to a later genetic analysis, donors in an Asian-associated ancestry cluster had fewer N-insertions in productive TCRs than the approximately 700-donor mean. In vitro tests confirmed that a few of the cytomegalovirus-associated TCR beta chains recognize cytomegalovirus antigens. In an earlier analysis of several hundred of the donors, most TCR beta V segments were observed in productive rearrangements about 87% or about 30% of the time, broadly matching IMGT annotations. The authors suggested that the approach could potentially be generalized to other disease states and immunological phenotypes. In a later analysis, HLA-associated TCR beta chains were found to be more clonally expanded and to have lower generation probabilities than equally common non-associated chains.

About this clone itself: This receptor's antigen is unknown. It has no much larger one-base neighbor in the sample; base qualities were not kept.

CDR1 and CDR2, per the germline V gene, are MGHRA and YSYEKL. There are 16 amino acids in the CDR3, from cysteine to phenylalanine inclusive. CDR3 DNA only is kept here, 48 bases in frame from base 1. Unmatched junction bases come to 6, with V trimmed by 2 bases and J by 2 bases. Libraries were constructed by the immunoSEQ multiplex PCR assay. For the multiplex PCR, a mixture combining 60 forward primers for TCR Vbeta segments and 13 reverse primers for TCR Jbeta segments was used. The CDR3 region of rearranged TCR beta genes was amplified from genomic DNA with a multiplex PCR assay. The Illumina HiSeq System was used to sequence the amplified TCR beta libraries as 87-base-pair reads. As for the original processing: A later analysis tallied tens of millions of unique TCR beta chains across the 660 or so repertoires, and approximately 11 million of those chains were shared by two or more donors. Raw reads were error-corrected and collapsed into unique sequences by a nearest-neighbor algorithm in which closely related sequences were merged to remove PCR and sequencing errors. V, D and J gene segments were assigned by aligning CDR3 sequences to IMGT reference sequences. For a sequence to be retained, a match of at least six nucleotides to both a V gene segment and a J gene segment was required. A rearrangement counted as productive if the CDR3 had no stop codons and remained in frame with V and J, and every other rearrangement counted as non-productive. CDR3 was defined according to IMGT convention as the region running from the second conserved V-encoded cysteine to the conserved J-encoded phenylalanine. Sequences without an unambiguous match to a single V gene segment were excluded from the earlier analysis of several hundred of the donors. In an earlier analysis of 500 to 750 of the donors, V segments were called functional above 56.7% productive rearrangements and were called segregating when the between-donor standard deviation exceeded 5%. A statistical classification framework was developed to diagnose cytomegalovirus status using the catalog of TCR beta chain sequences. In a later analysis, TCR nucleotide sequences were compared against IMGT/GENE-DB human TR gene sequences so that V and J genes could be assigned. The TCRdist pipeline was used in a later analysis to assign CDR3 sequences and most-parsimonious VDJ recombination scenarios. A later analysis defined each TCR beta chain by its CDR3 amino acid sequence plus V-gene family, and excluded reads lacking a unique V-gene family. A later analysis removed 500 to 600 highly shared, low-generation-probability nucleotide sequences to deal with suspected cross-contamination and a sequencing artifact. For each public chain, a later analysis derived a clonal expansion index from normalized ranks of inferred template counts within each repertoire. Generation probabilities in a later analysis came from a VDJ recombination model fitted to out-of-frame rearrangements, and those results were checked against IGoR. Hypergeometric tests were used in a later analysis to score TCR-TCR, TCR-HLA and TCR-CMV co-occurrence, with a repertoire-size bias correction applied to the TCR pairs. To estimate false discovery rates, a later analysis permuted the HLA or CMV assignments 20 times. A later analysis grouped co-occurring TCRs with DBSCAN, adding TCRdist sequence similarity when clustering within HLA-allele-positive subsets. For co-occurrence clustering, repertoires with fewer than 30,000 or more than 120,000 public chains were excluded, along with four or five repertoires with anomalous nucleotide sharing. TCRdb retrieved this table from immuneACCESS and kept in-frame rearrangements only. Not all clones are present; in checked studies, unresolved V genes account for under half, and no reason is known for the remainder. V, J and clone size derive from that table, while D and trimming were established from the DNA sequence. The sample records 110,000 to 150,000 clones, around 70% of which are singletons. Approximately 2% of the sample is in the top ten clones.

The cohort consisted of 600 to 750 healthy bone marrow donors. All cohort members were sampled while nominally healthy, although unrecorded immune exposures were likely present. The donor tested CMV seronegative, placing the donor among the 352 seronegative members of the cohort. A peripheral blood sample was collected from each donor, and TCR beta sequencing was performed on peripheral blood mononuclear cells. Genomic DNA was extracted from the blood cell samples with the Qiagen DNeasy Blood Extraction Kit. The chain employs TRBV4-1 and TRBJ1-5; TRBD1 agrees with 7 junctional bases. The specimen was PBMCs. This sequence was found in a middle-aged man in good health and CMV-seronegative. The bases are TGCGCCAGCAGCCAACCAGGGGGGAAGCGCAATCAGCCCCAGCATTTT. The translation is CASSQPGGKRNQPQHF.